This TCR beta chain came from a study of radiation and T cells in renal cell carcinoma. Regarding this clone: The antigen is unknown.

Described time point: blood 4 weeks post-SBRT, at nephrectomy. Treatment meaning: 15 Gy SBRT to primary tumor, nephrectomy 4 weeks later. Nephrectomy followed 15 Gy stereotactic body radiation by 4 weeks. Radiation-treated patients gave blood at baseline, week 2 and week 4. Whole-study findings and limits: From baseline, blood top tumor clonotypes peaked at 2 weeks post-radiation. Pretreatment tumor biopsies were lacking, so baseline clonotypes are unknown.

CDR1 and CDR2 from the germline V gene are ENHRY and SYGVKD. V was cut by 2 bases and J by 1 base, with 2 bases left in between. The CDR3 contains 12 residues. Clones were read by immunoSEQ multiplex PCR, and TCRdb kept only the in-frame ones, dropping some. The sample consists of some 150,000 clones, about 88% of them appearing once. The input for sequencing was blood, taken from a patient whose treatment included radiotherapy and nephrectomy. The TCR sequence derives from a woman between 50 and 59 years old with renal cell carcinoma. V gene TRBV10-3 combines with J gene TRBJ1-2; the D is unclear. CDR3 sequence (DNA): TGTGCCATCAGTGAGGGTAACTATGGCTACACCTTC. Amino acid sequence: CAISEGNYGYTF.